This TCR beta chain emerged from a study of blood T cell repertoires in COVID-19. Clones were sequenced by immunoSEQ multiplex PCR, and TCRdb holds only the in-frame ones, with some missing. The data hold around 290,000 clones, with roughly 90% observed a single time. The CDR3 runs to 16 residues. The ends lost 2 bases at V and 3 bases at J; junction bases unmatched: 4. Germline V CDR1 and CDR2: MDHEN, SYDVKM. The rearrangement uses TRBV28 and TRBJ2-1; 10 nucleotides align to TRBD2. The receptor was derived from a woman under 40 who had recovered from COVID-19. The sequenced sample was PBMCs or T cells enriched from blood (not recorded which). The CDR3, as DNA: TGTGCCAGCAGTTTAACTAGCGGGGTTAACTACAATGAGCAGTTCTTC. Its translation is CASSLTSGVNYNEQFF.